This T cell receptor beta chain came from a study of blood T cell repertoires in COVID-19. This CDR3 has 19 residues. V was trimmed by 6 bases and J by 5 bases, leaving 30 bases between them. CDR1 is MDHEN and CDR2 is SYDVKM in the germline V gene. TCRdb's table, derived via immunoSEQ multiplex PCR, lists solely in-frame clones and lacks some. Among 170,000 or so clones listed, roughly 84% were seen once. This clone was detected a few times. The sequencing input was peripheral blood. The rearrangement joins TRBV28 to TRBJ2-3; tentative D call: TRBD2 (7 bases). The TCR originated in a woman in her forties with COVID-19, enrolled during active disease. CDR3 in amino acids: CASSPGLIHQGRGGDTQYF. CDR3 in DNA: TGTGCCAGCAGCCCTGGATTAATTCATCAGGGAAGGGGGGGAGATACGCAGTATTTT. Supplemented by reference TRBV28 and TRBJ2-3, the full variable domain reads DVKVTQSSRYLVKRTGEKVFLECVQDMDHENMFWYRQDPGLGLRLIYFSYDVKMKEKGDIPEGYSVSREKKERFSLILESASTNQTSMYLCASSPGLIHQGRGGDTQYFGPGTRLTVL.